This entry features one TCR beta chain sequence. The assay was immunoSEQ multiplex PCR, and TCRdb's table has in-frame clones only and misses some. Of roughly 600,000 clones in the sample, 95% to 98% were seen once. This sample stems from a study of shared clonotypes between healthy human individuals. Study details: The donors, two women and three men, were aged 18 to 49.

CD45RO-negative cells were positively selected for CCR7, leaving out terminally differentiated effector memory CD45RA+ cells. The CDR3 is 12 residues long. The V segment lost 11 bases and the J segment 10 bases; nucleotides outside the gene matches: 11. Germline-derived CDR1 and CDR2 are MNHNS and SASEGT. What was sequenced was naive CD8+ T cells sorted from blood. This chain uses TRBV6-1 with TRBJ2-1; TRBD2 matches at 7 bases. The receptor was isolated from a man aged 25 to 45 in good health. In DNA form, the CDR3 reads TGTGCCGCGGGAGCTGGTTGGGACGAGCAGTTCTTC. It encodes CAAGAGWDEQFF.